This T cell receptor beta chain was recovered during a study of brain T cells in children with intractable seizures. Study-level results: HCMV serostatus was not known, and viral specificity came from CDR3 similarity only. Absence of clones before surgery may stem from lower sequencing depth.

TCRdb's copy holds only in-frame clones and misses some; the assay was immunoSEQ multiplex PCR. The data contain hundreds of thousands of clones, 93% of them seen just once; the ten biggest clones take up 4.5% to 7%. On this clone: What it binds is unknown.

Time point of the sample: blood from clinic visit 5 months post-surgery; TSC patient then seizure free. Surgery cases with the highest brain T cell transcript signatures were chosen for sequencing. Pre-surgery treatment included at least one anti-epileptic drug. CDR1 KGHDR and CDR2 SFDVKD come from the germline V gene. The CDR3 sequence is 13 residues long. After removal of 5 bases from V and 10 bases from J, the junction contained 7 bases not matched to a gene. The receptor's source is a boy less than two years old with tuberous sclerosis and intractable seizures. The sample consisted of peripheral blood, taken roughly 5 months after surgery. The chain recombines TRBV24-1 with TRBJ2-1; TRBD1 agrees at 7 bases. As DNA, the CDR3 is TGTGCCACCAGTGCTAACACAGGGGACGAGCAGTTCTTC. Its translation is CATSANTGDEQFF.